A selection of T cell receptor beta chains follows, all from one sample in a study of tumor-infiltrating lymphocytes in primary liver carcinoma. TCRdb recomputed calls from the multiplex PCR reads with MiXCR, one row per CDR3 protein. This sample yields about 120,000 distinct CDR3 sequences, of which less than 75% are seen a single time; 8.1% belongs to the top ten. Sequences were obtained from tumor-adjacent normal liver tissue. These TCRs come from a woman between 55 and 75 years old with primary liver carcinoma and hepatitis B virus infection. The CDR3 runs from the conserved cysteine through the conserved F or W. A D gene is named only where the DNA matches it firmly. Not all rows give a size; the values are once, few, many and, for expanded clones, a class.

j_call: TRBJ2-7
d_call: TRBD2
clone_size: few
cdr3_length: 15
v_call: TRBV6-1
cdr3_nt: TGTGCCAGCAGTGAAAGCGGGAGGGCCACCTACGAGCGGTACTTC
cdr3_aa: CASSESGRATYERYF

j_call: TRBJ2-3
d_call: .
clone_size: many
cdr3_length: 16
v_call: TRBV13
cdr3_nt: TGTGCCAGCAGCCTGAAACGGGGGGCGGGCACAGATACGCAGTATTTT
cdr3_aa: CASSLKRGAGTDTQYF

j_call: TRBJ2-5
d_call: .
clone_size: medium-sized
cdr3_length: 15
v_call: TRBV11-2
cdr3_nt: TGTGCCAGCAGCTTAGATCAGGGACCCCAAGAGACCCAGTACTTC
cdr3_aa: CASSLDQGPQETQYF

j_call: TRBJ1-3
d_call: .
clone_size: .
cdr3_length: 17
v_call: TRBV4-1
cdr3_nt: TGCGTCAGCAGCCAAGTTAGAGGACAGACTTATCGAAACACCATATATTTT
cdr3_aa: CVSSQVRGQTYRNTIYF

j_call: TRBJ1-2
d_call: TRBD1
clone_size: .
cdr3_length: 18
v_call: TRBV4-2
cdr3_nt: TGTGCAAGCAGCCTAGGGGACAGCCGTGGAAAGGCCTCCTATGGCTACACCTTC
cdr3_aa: CASSLGDSRGKASYGYTF

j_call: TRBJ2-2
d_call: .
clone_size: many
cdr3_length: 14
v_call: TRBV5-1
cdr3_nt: TGCGCCAGCAGCTCCGGGACGTACACCGGGGAGCTGTTTTTT
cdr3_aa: CASSSGTYTGELFF

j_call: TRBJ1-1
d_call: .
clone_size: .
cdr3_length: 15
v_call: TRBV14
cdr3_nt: TGTGCCAGCAGCCAAAATGGGGTGGAAAATACTGAAGTTTTCTTT
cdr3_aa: CASSQNGVENTEVFF

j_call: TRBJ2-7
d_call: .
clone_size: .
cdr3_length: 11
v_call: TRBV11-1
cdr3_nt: TGTGCCATTAGCTTGAACTACGAGCAGTACTTC
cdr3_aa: CAISLNYEQYF

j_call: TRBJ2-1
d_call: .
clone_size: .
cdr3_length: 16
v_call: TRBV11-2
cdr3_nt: TGTGCCTGCAGCCCTCACGGGAGCGTGTCCTACAATGAGCAGTTCTTC
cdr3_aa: CACSPHGSVSYNEQFF

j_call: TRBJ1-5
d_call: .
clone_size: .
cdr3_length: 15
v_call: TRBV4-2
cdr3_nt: TGTGCTAGCAGCCAAGACGGGGGCGTAGATCAGCCCCAGCATTTT
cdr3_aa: CASSQDGGVDQPQHF

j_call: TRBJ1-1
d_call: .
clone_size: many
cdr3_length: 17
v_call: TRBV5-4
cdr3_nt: TGTGCCAGTAAAAAAAACGGACAGTTTCCCATGAACACTGAAGCTTTCTTT
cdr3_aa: CASKKNGQFPMNTEAFF

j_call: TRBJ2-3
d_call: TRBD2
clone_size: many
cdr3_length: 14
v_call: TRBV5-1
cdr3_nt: TGCGCCAGCAGCTTGGAAGGCGGGAGGGCCAGGCAGTATTTT
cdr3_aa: CASSLEGGRARQYF

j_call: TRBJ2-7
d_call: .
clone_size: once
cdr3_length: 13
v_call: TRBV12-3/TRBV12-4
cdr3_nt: TGTACCAACAGCAAGACGGACAGTTACGAGCAGTACTTC
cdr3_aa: CTNSKTDSYEQYF

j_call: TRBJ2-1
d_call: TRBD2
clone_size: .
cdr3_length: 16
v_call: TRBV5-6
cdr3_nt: TGTGCCAGCTGCGGCATGATTAGCGGGAGGTCCCATGAGCAGTTCTTC
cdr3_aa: CASCGMISGRSHEQFF

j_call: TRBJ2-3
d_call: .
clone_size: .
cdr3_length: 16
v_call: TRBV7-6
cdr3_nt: TGTGCCAGCAGCTCACTAACCCGAGAGGTCACAGAAACGCAGTATTTT
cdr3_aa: CASSSLTREVTETQYF

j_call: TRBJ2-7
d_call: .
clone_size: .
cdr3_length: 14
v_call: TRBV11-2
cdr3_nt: TGTGCCGGCAGCCCGCTGAGGGCGGCGGGTGAGCAGTACTTC
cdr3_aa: CAGSPLRAAGEQYF

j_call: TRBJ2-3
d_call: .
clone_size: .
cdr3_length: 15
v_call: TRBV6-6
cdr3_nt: TGTGCCTGCAGTTACGGCGGGCATCGCACAGATACGCAGTATTTT
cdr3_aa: CACSYGGHRTDTQYF

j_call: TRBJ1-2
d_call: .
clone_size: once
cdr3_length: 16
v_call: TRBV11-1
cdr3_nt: TGTGCCAGCAGCCTCATACCACGCGGGAGTAACTATGGCTACACCTTC
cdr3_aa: CASSLIPRGSNYGYTF

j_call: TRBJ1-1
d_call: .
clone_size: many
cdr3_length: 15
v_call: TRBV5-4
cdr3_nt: TGTGCCAGCAGCTTGCGGTACCCGTCGAACACTGAAGCTTTCTTT
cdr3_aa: CASSLRYPSNTEAFF

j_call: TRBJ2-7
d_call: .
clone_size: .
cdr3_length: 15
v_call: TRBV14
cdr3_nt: TGTGCTAGCAGCCAAGAAGGGATACGCGGTACGAAGCAGTACTTC
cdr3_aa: CASSQEGIRGTKQYF

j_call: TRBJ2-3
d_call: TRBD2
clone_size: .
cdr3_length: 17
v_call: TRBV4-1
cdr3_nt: TGCGCCAGCAGCCAAGTCCCCGGGACTATCAAGGCAGATACGCAGTATTTT
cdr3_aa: CASSQVPGTIKADTQYF

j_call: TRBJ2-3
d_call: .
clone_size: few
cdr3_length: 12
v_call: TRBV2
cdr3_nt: TGTGCCAGCAATAGATTCGCAGATACGCAGTATTTT
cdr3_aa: CASNRFADTQYF

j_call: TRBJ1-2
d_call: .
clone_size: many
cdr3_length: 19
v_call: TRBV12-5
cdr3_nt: TGTGCTAGTGGTTTGGCCTACGAACGGGCCTCCCCGTCTCCCTATGGCTACACCTTC
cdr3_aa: CASGLAYERASPSPYGYTF

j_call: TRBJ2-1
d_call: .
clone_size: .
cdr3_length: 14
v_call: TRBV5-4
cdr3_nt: TGTACCAGCAGCTTGCTACTAGCCCATAATGAGCAATTCTTC
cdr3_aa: CTSSLLLAHNEQFF

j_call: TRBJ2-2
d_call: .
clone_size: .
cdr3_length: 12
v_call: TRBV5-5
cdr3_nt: TGTGCCTGCAGCTTGATTGGCGGGGAGCTGTTTTTT
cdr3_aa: CACSLIGGELFF

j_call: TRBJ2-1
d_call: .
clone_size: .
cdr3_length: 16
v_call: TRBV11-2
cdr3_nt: TGTGCCATCAGCCGACTAGACCCAGAGGTTGCCAATGAGCAGTTCTTC
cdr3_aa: CAISRLDPEVANEQFF

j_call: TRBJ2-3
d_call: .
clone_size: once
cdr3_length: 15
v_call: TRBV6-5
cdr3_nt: TGTACCAGCTCAGCCAAAGGGGGTAGCACAGATACGCAGTATTTT
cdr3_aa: CTSSAKGGSTDTQYF

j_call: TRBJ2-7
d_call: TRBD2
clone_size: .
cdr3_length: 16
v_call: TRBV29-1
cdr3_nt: TGCAGCGCCAGACCGGGTGGGACTAGCGGGATTTACGAACAGTACTTC
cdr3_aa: CSARPGGTSGIYEQYF

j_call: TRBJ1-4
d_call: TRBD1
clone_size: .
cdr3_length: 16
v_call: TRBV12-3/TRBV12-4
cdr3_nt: TGTGTCAGCAGGATTTTACCGGGACAGGGGTTCAGAAAACTGTTTTTT
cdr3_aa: CVSRILPGQGFRKLFF

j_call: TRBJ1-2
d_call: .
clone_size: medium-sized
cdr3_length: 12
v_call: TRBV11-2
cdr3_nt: TGTGCCAGCAGCCCGGCCTTCTATGGCTACACCTTC
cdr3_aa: CASSPAFYGYTF

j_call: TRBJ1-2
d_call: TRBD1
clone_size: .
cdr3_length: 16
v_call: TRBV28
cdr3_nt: TGTGCCAGCAGTTCTCATCGATCCGGACAGGCGGATGGCTACACCTTC
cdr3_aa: CASSSHRSGQADGYTF

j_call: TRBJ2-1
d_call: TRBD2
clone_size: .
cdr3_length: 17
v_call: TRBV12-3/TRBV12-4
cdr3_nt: TGTGCCAGCAGTTTAGGTGGGCCTAGCGGGTTATGCAATAAGCAGTCCTTC
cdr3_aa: CASSLGGPSGLCNKQSF

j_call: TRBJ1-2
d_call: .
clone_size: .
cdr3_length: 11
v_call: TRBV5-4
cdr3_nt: TGTACCAGCAGCCCCGGGGATGGCTGCACCTTC
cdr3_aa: CTSSPGDGCTF

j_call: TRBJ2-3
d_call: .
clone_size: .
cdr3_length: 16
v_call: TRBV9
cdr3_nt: TGTGCCAGCAGCGTAAGAGGTGGGGGAGTCACAGATACGCAGTATTTT
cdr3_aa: CASSVRGGGVTDTQYF

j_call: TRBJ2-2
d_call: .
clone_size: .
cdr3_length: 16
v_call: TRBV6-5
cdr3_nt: TGTGCCAGCAGCAAAGTCGGGACGGTGAACACCGGGGAGCTGTTTTTT
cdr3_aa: CASSKVGTVNTGELFF

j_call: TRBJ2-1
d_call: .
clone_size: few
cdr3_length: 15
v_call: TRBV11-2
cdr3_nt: TGTGCCAGCAGCTCTTTTTCTAGTGGGAACTATGAGCAATTCTTC
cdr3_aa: CASSSFSSGNYEQFF

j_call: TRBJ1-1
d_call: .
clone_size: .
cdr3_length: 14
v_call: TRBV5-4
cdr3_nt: TGTGCCAGCAGCTTGAGGCACTTGAACACTGGAGCTTTCTTT
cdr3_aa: CASSLRHLNTGAFF

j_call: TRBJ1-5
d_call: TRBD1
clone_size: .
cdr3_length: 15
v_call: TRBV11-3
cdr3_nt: TGCGCCAGCAGCCCCGGGACAGGGGGCAACCAGCCCCAGCATTTT
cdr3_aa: CASSPGTGGNQPQHF

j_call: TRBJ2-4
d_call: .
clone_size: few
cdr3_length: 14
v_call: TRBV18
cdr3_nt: TGTGCCAGCTCAGCTCAGGGAGCCAAAAACATTCAGTACTTC
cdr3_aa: CASSAQGAKNIQYF

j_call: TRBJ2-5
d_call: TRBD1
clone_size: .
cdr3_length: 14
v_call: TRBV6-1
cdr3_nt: TGTGCCAGAAGCGAACGGGACAGACAGGGGACCCAGTACTTC
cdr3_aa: CARSERDRQGTQYF

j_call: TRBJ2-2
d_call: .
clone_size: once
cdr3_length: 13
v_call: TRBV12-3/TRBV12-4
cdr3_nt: TGTGCCAGCAGTTCGGGGGGCCCCGGCGAGCTGTTGTTT
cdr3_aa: CASSSGGPGELLF

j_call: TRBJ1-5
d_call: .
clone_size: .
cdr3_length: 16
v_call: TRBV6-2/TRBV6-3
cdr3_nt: TGTGCCAGCAGGATATCTTCCAATGGAAGGGATCAGCTCCAGCATTTT
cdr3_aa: CASRISSNGRDQLQHF

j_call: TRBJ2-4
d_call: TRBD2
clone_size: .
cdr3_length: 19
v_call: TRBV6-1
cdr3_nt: TGTGCCAGTAATGAAGAGGCAAGCGGGAGGACTAGTGCCAAAAACATTCAGTACTTC
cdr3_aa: CASNEEASGRTSAKNIQYF

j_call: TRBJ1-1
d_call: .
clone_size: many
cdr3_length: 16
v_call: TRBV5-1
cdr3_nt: TGCGCCAGCAGCGTCCGTGGGGAGGGGATGAACACTGAAGCTTTCTTT
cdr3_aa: CASSVRGEGMNTEAFF

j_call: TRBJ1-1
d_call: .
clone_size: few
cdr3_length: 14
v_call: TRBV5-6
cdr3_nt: TGTGCCAACAGTCGAGGGGTTGTGAACACTGAAGCTTTCTTT
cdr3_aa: CANSRGVVNTEAFF

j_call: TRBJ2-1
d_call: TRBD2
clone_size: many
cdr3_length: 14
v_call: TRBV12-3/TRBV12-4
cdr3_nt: TGTGCCAGCAGTAGGACCACGGGGGGTAGTAGGCAGTTCTTC
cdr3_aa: CASSRTTGGSRQFF

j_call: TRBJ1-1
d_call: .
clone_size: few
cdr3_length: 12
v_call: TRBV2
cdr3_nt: TGTGCCAGCACTGAGAGGTACACTGAAGCTTTCTTT
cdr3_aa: CASTERYTEAFF

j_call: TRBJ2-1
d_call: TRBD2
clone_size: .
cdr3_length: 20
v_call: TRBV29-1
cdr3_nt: TGCAGCGTTGAAGAAATCCCACTAGTAGCGGGAGAAAGAGTGAACAATGAGCACTTCTTC
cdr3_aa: CSVEEIPLVAGERVNNEHFF

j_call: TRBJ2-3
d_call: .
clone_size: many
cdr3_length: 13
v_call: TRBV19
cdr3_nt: TGTGCCAGTAGTATAGTTCCCACAGATACGCAGTATTTT
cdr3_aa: CASSIVPTDTQYF

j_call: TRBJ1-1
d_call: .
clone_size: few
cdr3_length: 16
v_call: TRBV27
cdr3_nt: TGTGCCAGCAGTCCAGCACGCCGGGACGCTGAGACTGAAGCTTTCTTT
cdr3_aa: CASSPARRDAETEAFF

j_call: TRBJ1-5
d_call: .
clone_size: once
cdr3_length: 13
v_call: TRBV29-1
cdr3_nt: TGCAGCGTTGAGTGTGCCACCCGCCAGCCCCTGCATTTT
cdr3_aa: CSVECATRQPLHF

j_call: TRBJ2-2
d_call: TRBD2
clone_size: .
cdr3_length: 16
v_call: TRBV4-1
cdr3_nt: TGCGCCAGCAGCCAAGCCGGGACTAGAATTGGCGGGCAACTGTTTTTT
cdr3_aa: CASSQAGTRIGGQLFF

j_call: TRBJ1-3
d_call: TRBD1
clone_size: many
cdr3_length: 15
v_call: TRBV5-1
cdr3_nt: TGCGCCAGCAGCTTTACAGGGGGTTATGGAAACACCATATATTTT
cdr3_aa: CASSFTGGYGNTIYF